This TCR beta chain emerged from a study of blood T cell repertoires in COVID-19. Study in general: COVID-19 samples collected from the United States, Italy and Spain covered acute and convalescent phases. Sources were T cells, B-cell-depleted T cells, or PBMCs; the material itself was cDNA or gDNA.

The repertoire was sequenced with immunoSEQ multiplex PCR; TCRdb's copy has only in-frame clones and lacks some. This sample has approximately 240,000 clones, with approximately 90% found just once. CDR1 is SGHDT and CDR2 is YYEEEE in the germline V gene. The CDR3 totals 12 residues. Trimming took off 0 bases at V and 6 bases at J, with 6 bases between the two ends. The material sequenced was PBMCs or T cells enriched from blood (not recorded which). This chain connects TRBV5-6 to TRBJ1-1; the D is unclear. The TCR originated in a woman under 30 who had recovered from COVID-19. CDR3 in amino acids: CASSLGVAEAFF. CDR3 coding DNA: TGTGCCAGCAGCTTGGGAGTAGCTGAAGCTTTCTTT.